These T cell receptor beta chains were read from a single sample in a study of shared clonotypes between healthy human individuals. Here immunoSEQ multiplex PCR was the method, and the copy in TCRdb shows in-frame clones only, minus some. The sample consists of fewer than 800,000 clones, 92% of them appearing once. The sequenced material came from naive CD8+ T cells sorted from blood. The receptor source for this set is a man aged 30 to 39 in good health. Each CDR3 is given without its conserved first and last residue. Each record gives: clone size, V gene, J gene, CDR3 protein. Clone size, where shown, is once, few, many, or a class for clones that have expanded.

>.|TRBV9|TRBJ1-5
ASSAGTGINQPQH
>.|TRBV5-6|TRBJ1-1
ASSWGQGVRSTEAF
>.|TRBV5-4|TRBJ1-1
ASSLAGGNTEAF
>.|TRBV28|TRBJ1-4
ASKAGNEKLF
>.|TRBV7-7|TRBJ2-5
ASSRDRGYQETQY
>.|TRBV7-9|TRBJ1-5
ASSWDRGNQPQH
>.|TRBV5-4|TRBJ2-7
ASSLEGSGSSYEQY
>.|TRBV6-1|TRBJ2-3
ASSDFAGGSGDTQY
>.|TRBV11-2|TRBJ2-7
ASSFTGGYEQY
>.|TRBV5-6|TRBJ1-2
ASSLQGLRGYT
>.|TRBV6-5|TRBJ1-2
ASKLDPPDGYT
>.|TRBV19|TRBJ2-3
ASSIGLHTDTQY
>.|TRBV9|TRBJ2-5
ASGGGTQY
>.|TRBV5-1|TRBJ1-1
ASSLGAGAEAF
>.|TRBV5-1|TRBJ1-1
ASSLAGQGGTEAF
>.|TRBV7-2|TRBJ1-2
ASSLVGEPYGYT
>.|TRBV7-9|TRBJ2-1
ASSSRGRATYNEQF
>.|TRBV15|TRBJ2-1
ATSGSRLDEQF
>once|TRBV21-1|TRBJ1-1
ASSKSPGEDTEAF
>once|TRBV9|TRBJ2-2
ASSVGGGTGELF
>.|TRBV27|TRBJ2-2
ASSRGGGTGELF
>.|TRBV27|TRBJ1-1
ASSLLNRLNTEAF
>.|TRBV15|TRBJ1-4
ATSREWGQGDEKLF
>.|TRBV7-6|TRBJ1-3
ASSLGSSSGNTIY
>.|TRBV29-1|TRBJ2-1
SVEMAESSYNEQF
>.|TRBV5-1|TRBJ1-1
ASREPGQDYTEAF